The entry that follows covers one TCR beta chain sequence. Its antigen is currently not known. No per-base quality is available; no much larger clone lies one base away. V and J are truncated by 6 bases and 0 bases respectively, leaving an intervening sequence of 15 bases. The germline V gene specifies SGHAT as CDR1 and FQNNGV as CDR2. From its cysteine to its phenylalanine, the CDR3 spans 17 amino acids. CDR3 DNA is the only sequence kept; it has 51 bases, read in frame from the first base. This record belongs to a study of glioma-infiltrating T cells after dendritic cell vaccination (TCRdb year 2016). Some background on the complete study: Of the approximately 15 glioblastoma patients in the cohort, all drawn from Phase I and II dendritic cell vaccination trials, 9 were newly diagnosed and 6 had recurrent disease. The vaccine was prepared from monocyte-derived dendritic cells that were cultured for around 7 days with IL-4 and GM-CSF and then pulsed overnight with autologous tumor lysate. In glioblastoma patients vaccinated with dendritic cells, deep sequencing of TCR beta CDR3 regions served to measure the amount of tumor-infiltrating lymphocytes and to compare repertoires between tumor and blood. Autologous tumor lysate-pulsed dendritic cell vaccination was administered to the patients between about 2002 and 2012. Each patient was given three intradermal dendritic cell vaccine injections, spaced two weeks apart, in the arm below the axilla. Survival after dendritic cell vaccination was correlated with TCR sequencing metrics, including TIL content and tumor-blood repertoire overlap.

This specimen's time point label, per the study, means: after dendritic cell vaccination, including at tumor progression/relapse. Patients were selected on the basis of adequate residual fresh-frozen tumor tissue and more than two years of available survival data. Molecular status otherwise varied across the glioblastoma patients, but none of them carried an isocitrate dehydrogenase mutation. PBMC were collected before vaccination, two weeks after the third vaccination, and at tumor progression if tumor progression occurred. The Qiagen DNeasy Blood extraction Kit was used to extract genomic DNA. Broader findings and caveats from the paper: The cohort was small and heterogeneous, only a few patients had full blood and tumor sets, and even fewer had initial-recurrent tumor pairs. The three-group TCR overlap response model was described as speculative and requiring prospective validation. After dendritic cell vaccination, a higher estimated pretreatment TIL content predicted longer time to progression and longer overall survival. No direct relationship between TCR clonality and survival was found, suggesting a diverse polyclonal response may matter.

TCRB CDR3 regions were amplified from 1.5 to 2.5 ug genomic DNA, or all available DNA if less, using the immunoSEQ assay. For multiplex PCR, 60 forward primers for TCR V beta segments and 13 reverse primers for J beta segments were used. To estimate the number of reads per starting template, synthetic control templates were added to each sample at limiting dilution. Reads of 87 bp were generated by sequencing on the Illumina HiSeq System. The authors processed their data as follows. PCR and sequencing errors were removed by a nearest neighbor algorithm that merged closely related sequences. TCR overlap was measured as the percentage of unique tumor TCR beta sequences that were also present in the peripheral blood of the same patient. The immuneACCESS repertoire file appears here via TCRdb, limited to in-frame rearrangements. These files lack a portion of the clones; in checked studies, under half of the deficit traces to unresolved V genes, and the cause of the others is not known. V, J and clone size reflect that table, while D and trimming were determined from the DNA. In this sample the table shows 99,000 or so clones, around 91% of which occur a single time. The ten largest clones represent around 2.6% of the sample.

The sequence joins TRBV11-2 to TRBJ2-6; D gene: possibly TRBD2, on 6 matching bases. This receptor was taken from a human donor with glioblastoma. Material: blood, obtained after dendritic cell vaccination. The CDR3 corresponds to CASRRRDASSGANVLTF. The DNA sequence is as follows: TGTGCCAGCAGGAGGCGGGACGCAAGCTCTGGGGCCAACGTCCTGACTTTC.